The T cell receptor beta chain under discussion was sequenced for a study of regulatory T cells in long-lasting Graves disease. Study conclusions and caveats: What was studied was peripheral blood only, and not thyroid tissue. Persistent Graves' cases showed lower TCR diversity than newly diagnosed cases.

Both iRepertoire HTBI primers and Arm-PCR of CDR3 regions were used to build the TCR beta libraries. In the authors' workflow: In the combined samples, roughly 60 TRBV and 14 to 15 TRBJ segments were identified. TCRdb re-called the multiplex PCR reads through MiXCR, storing one row per CDR3 protein. The V and J calls here are based on TCRdb, not the publication. The top ten clones hold approximately 12% of a sample with approximately 560,000 distinct CDR3 sequences, about 16% of them seen once. As to time point: newly diagnosed GD, antithyroid drugs for less than 3 months. From PBMCs, RNA was extracted and then used to make the TCR library. V shed 6 bases and J 7 bases; nucleotides not matched to a gene: 18. Germline V CDR1 and CDR2: MDHEN, SYDVKM. The CDR3 runs 17 residues. This clonotype occurred many times. Its antigen is not known. Separately, the same data were catalogued under a study of T cells in Graves' hyperthyroidism and ophthalmopathy. That publication notes: The HTBI set primed first-round TCR CDR3 RT-PCR.

The rearrangement links TRBV28 to TRBJ2-1, with TRBD2 matching over 7 bases. This sequence was found in a man aged 18 to 29 with Graves disease. The specimen was peripheral blood mononuclear cells (PBMCs), collected at new diagnosis, from a patient treated with antithyroid drugs. CDR3 amino acids: CASREGRSRRESNEQFF. Written as DNA, the CDR3 is TGTGCCAGCAGGGAAGGACGCTCCCGGCGGGAGAGTAATGAGCAGTTCTTC.